The subject of this entry is one TCR beta chain. The CDR3 is 14 residues long. The germline V gene encodes CDR1 SGHDN and CDR2 FVKESK. V lost 4 bases and J lost 0, with 9 bases in between. The entry originates in a study of molecular identifiers for immune sequencing clone quantification. TCRdb analysed the PCR reads with MiXCR anew, one entry per CDR3 protein. The table has about half a million distinct CDR3 sequences, about 25% seen once. The chain couples TRBV14 to TRBJ1-2; D not resolved. Sequencing used naive CD8+ T cells from blood, with Jurkat cell RNA spiked in. Subset described: FACS-sorted CD8+CD4-CCR7+CD45RA+ naive T cells. This receptor was taken from a human donor in good health. Some libraries in this study had Jurkat cell RNA spiked in. Here the CDR3 reads CASSLSLANYGYTF. CDR3 nucleotide sequence: TGTGCCAGCAGCCTCTCACTAGCTAACTATGGCTACACCTTC.